The 24 T cell receptor beta chains below all came from one sample that was sequenced in a study of OX40 agonist ivuxolimab in advanced cancers. Generated by immunoSEQ multiplex PCR, the TCRdb table keeps only in-frame clones and is missing some. This table holds 80,000 to 95,000 clones, nearly 90% found once. Sequencing used CD4+ or CD8+ T cells sorted from blood, obtained in a trial of the OX40 agonist ivuxolimab. The receptor set was obtained from an adult with an advanced solid tumor such as melanoma, head and neck, liver or kidney cancer.

V gene TRBV18 combines with J gene TRBJ1-1; tentatively, D is TRBD1 (6 bases). Trimming pared 5 bases from V and 4 bases from J, leaving 32 bases between. The CDR3 loop spans 20 amino acids. Germline loops: CDR1 KGHSH, CDR2 LQKENI. CDR3 amino acids: CASSSYVLRRVKGGGTEAFF. The CDR3 DNA is TGTGCCAGCTCATCCTACGTGCTTAGGAGGGTTAAGGGGGGCGGCACTGAAGCTTTCTTT.

This sequence joins TRBV27 and TRBJ1-6; D might be TRBD1 (5 bases). Germline V gives CDR1 MNHEY, CDR2 SMNVEV (reference sequence). The CDR3 sequence is 14 residues long. The V end lost 3 bases, the J end lost 8 bases, and 11 bases lay between the germline ends. The CDR3 sequence: CASSLAGRDSPLHF. CDR3 in DNA: TGTGCCAGCAGTTTGGCAGGGCGCGATTCACCCCTCCACTTT.

This chain joins TRBV4-1 and TRBJ2-3, with no clear D. V was shortened by 0 bases and J by 10 bases, with 11 bases between the two germline ends. Germline loops: CDR1 MGHRA, CDR2 YSYEKL. CDR3 size: 13 residues. The CDR3 region has the DNA TGCGCCAGCAGCCAAGACGAGGATCTCCCGCAGTATTTT. Its protein product is CASSQDEDLPQYF.

The chain is built from TRBV2 and TRBJ2-7, with D perhaps TRBD1 or TRBD2 (5 bases each). Per the germline V gene, CDR1 is SNHLY and CDR2 is FYNNEI. The CDR3 is 14 residues long. V lost 5 bases and J 2 bases, leaving 13 bases between the germline ends. This chain's CDR3 is CASSLRDGPYEQYF. DNA for the CDR3: TGTGCCAGCAGTCTCCGGGACGGCCCCTACGAGCAGTACTTC.

The J gene is TRBJ2-7, the V gene TRBV5-5, with 9 bases matching TRBD2. V lost 0 bases and J lost 12; bases outside the gene matches: 10. This CDR3 has 14 amino acids. The germline V gene has CDR1 SGHKS and CDR2 YYEKEE (reference sequence). This chain's CDR3 is CASSLELAGILRYF. The CDR3 bases are TGTGCCAGCAGCTTGGAGCTAGCGGGGATACTAAGGTACTTC.

This chain joins TRBV6-6 and TRBJ1-2, with D tentatively TRBD1 (5 bases). The V end was cut by 7 bases, the J end by 8 bases, with 26 bases between. The CDR3 is 16 residues long. Germline V gives CDR1 MNHNY, CDR2 SVGAGI (reference sequence). CDR3 amino acids: CASTFRRGREDDGYTF. The CDR3 region has the DNA TGTGCCAGCACCTTTCGAAGGGGTAGAGAAGATGACGGCTACACCTTC.

This clone has a handful of counts. V usage is TRBV29-1 and J usage is TRBJ1-1, with D possibly TRBD1 on 6 matching bases. Germline V gives CDR1 SQVTM, CDR2 ANQGSEA. CDR3 size: 13 residues. Trimming shortened V by 8 bases and J by 3 bases, and 16 bases separated the two germline ends. For the CDR3, the DNA is TGCAGCATCCAAGGAGGACAGTACACTGAAGCTTTCTTT. It translates to CSIQGGQYTEAFF.

The chain employs TRBV30 and TRBJ2-3; 9 positions match TRBD2. J lost 2 bases, V lost 2 bases, and 8 bases had no gene match. This CDR3 has 16 amino acids. Germline CDR1 reads GTSNPN; CDR2 reads SVGIG (reference sequence). CDR3 nucleotides: TGTGCCTGGAGTTTTCCCACTAGCGGGTACACAGATACGCAGTATTTT. Its protein is CAWSFPTSGYTDTQYF.

J is TRBJ1-1 and V is TRBV6-5, with D perhaps matching TRBD1 (6 bases). The CDR3 runs to 12 residues. Germline CDR1 reads MNHEY; CDR2 reads SVGAGI. The germline V and J ends were trimmed by 7 bases and 8 bases, with 14 bases remaining between them. The CDR3: CASMRGGGEAFF. The CDR3 DNA reads as TGTGCCAGCATGAGGGGGGGCGGAGAAGCTTTCTTT.

V gene TRBV30 combines with J gene TRBJ1-2; D is possibly TRBD1 (5 bases). The CDR3 covers 11 residues. The germline V gene encodes CDR1 GTSNPN and CDR2 SVGIG (reference sequence). Trimming shortened V by 3 bases and J by 7 bases, and 9 bases separated the two germline ends. The CDR3 nucleotides read TGTGCCTGGAGCGCTCAGGGTGGCTACACCTTC. Protein sequence: CAWSAQGGYTF.

Here the CDR3 DNA reads TGTGCCAGTAGTCGGTTGGGGCAGCCCCAGCATTTT. Protein: CASSRLGQPQHF. The V and J genes are TRBV19 and TRBJ1-5, with D uncertain. This CDR3 comprises 12 residues. Between the trimmed V and J ends, which lost 5 bases and 7 bases, there was a span of 9 bases. CDR1 is LNHDA, CDR2 SQIVND, per germline (reference sequence). The full variable domain, its missing parts supplied by reference TRBV19 and TRBJ1-5, is DGGITQSPKYLFRKEGQNVTLSCEQNLNHDAMYWYRQDPGQGLRLIYYSQIVNDFQKGDIAEGYSVSREKKESFPLTVTSAQKNPTAFYLCASSRLGQPQHFGDGTRLSIL.

Concerning this clone: The same CDR3 arises from other DNA sequences in this sample as well. This chain connects TRBV27 to TRBJ1-6; D might be TRBD1 (5 bases). This CDR3 contains 14 residues. V lost 3 bases to trimming and J lost 7 bases, with 10 bases between them. Germline assignment: CDR1 MNHEY and CDR2 SMNVEV (reference sequence). CDR3 loop: CASSFEGYNSPLHF. In DNA, the CDR3 is TGTGCCAGCAGTTTTGAGGGGTACAATTCACCCCTCCACTTT.

The V gene is TRBV28, the J gene TRBJ2-5, with 16 bases aligning to TRBD2. In germline, CDR1 is MDHEN, CDR2 SYDVKM. After removal of 6 bases from V and 5 bases from J, the junction contained 12 bases not matched to a gene. This CDR3 has 18 amino acids. CDR3 amino acids: CASSSRKGLAGGLETQYF. The CDR3 coding sequence is TGTGCCAGCAGCTCGAGAAAGGGACTAGCGGGGGGGTTGGAGACCCAGTACTTC.

V and J are TRBV19 and TRBJ1-2, with 9 bases identical to TRBD1. CDR1 and CDR2 (germline): LNHDA, SQIVND (reference sequence). J was trimmed by 7 bases and V by 5 bases; bases with no gene match: 14. This CDR3 comprises 16 residues. The CDR3 protein is CASSPTQGAIAFGYTF. DNA of the CDR3: TGTGCCAGTAGTCCAACACAGGGGGCAATAGCGTTTGGCTACACCTTC.

The chain couples TRBV6-5 to TRBJ2-7; 9 bases fit TRBD1. The CDR3 sequence is 15 residues long. V dropped 1 base and J dropped 4; count of bases not matched to a gene: 5. In germline, CDR1 is MNHEY, CDR2 SVGAGI. The DNA for the CDR3 is TGTGCCAGCAGTTACTTTCCGGGACAGGGTTACGAGCAGTACTTC. Translating gives CASSYFPGQGYEQYF.

The V call is TRBV14, the J call TRBJ2-3, with TRBD2 matching 10 bases. With V trimmed by 0 bases and J by 4 bases, 4 bases remained unmatched. The CDR3 consists of 16 residues. Germline CDR1 SGHDN, CDR2 FVKESK. In DNA form, the CDR3 reads TGTGCCAGCAGCCAAGATCTAAGCGGGGGGGCAGATACGCAGTATTTT. Translated, it gives CASSQDLSGGADTQYF. Together with reference TRBV14 and TRBJ2-3, the CDR3 gives the full variable domain: EAGVTQFPSHSVIEKGQTVTLRCDPISGHDNLYWYRRVMGKEIKFLLHFVKESKQDESGMPNNRFLAERTGGTYSTLKVQPAELEDSGVYFCASSQDLSGGADTQYFGPGTRLTVL.

The chain links TRBV5-5 to TRBJ1-4; D uncertain. This CDR3 spans 16 amino acids. Trimming stripped 5 bases from V and 0 bases from J, with 14 bases between. CDR1 and CDR2 from the germline V gene are SGHKS and YYEKEE (reference sequence). The CDR3 protein is CASSLVGLTTNEKLFF. For the CDR3, the DNA is TGTGCCAGCAGTCTCGTCGGCTTAACAACTAATGAAAAACTGTTTTTT.

This chain connects TRBV5-1 to TRBJ1-1; perhaps TRBD1 as D (5 bases). This CDR3 comprises 15 residues. Germline V gene data show CDR1 as SGHRS and CDR2 as YFSETQ. The ends were cut back, 0 bases at V and 0 bases at J, with 9 bases in the middle. CDR3 sequence: CASSLGGRMNTEAFF. The CDR3 DNA sequence: TGCGCCAGCAGCTTGGGGGGACGGATGAACACTGAAGCTTTCTTT.

The rearrangement links TRBV9 to TRBJ2-3; D might be TRBD2 (6 bases). The CDR3 is 15 residues long. Trimming took off 0 bases at V and 0 bases at J, with 8 bases between the two ends. CDR1 is SGDLS and CDR2 is YYNGEE in the germline V gene. In nucleotides, the CDR3 is TGTGCCAGCAGCGTAGTGGCGGGGAGCACAGATACGCAGTATTTT. Translated: CASSVVAGSTDTQYF.

The chain employs TRBV5-1 and TRBJ1-4; 9 nucleotides line up with TRBD1. In germline, CDR1 is SGHRS, CDR2 YFSETQ. V shed 0 bases and J 7 bases; nucleotides not matched to a gene: 22. The CDR3 is 21 residues long. The CDR3 region is CASSLVGFLGQGVPLGEKLFF. Written as DNA, the CDR3 is TGCGCCAGCAGCTTGGTAGGGTTTCTGGGACAGGGTGTCCCTCTTGGTGAAAAACTGTTTTTT.

CDR3 in amino acids: CASSSRSSWDTEAFF. For the CDR3, the DNA is TGTGCCAGCAGTTCACGGTCTAGCTGGGACACTGAAGCTTTCTTT. The chain joins TRBV6-5 to TRBJ1-1; no definite D call. Germline assignment: CDR1 MNHEY and CDR2 SVGAGI. CDR3 length: 15 residues. V lost 4 bases and J lost 3, with 15 bases in between.

The chain uses TRBV7-8 and TRBJ1-1; D not resolved. The CDR3 has 16 amino acids. Germline V gives CDR1 SGHVS, CDR2 FQNEAQ. V lost 7 bases and J lost 2, with 20 bases in between. CDR3 residues: CASTPLGGGRNTEAFF. CDR3 coding DNA: TGTGCCAGCACCCCCTTAGGAGGAGGGAGAAACACTGAAGCTTTCTTT.

This clone was observed a handful of times. The rearrangement uses TRBV21-1 and TRBJ1-6; the tabulated D call, TRBD1, remains unverified against the DNA. TRBV21-1 is given as a pseudogene. The CDR3 totals 13 residues. The CDR3 reads CASVLGRNSPLHF. The CDR3 DNA sequence: TGTGCCAGCGTACTGGGGCGGAATTCACCCCTCCACTTT.

This clone was detected once. The rearrangement links TRBV23-1 to TRBJ2-4; D is possibly TRBD2 (7 bases). TRBV23-1 qualifies as an ORF whose function is uncertain. The CDR3 has 15 residues. V lost 6 bases and J 3 bases, leaving 15 bases between the germline ends. DNA for the CDR3: TGCGCCAGCAGCCCGGGGAGGGGGGGCAAAAACATTCAGTACTTC. This encodes CASSPGRGGKNIQYF.